One sample yielded the 17 T cell receptor beta chains listed below, sequenced in a study of patients and donors after allogeneic stem cell transplantation. From the RT-PCR reads, TCRdb called clonotypes with MiXCR, one entry per CDR3 protein. The sample includes approximately 200,000 distinct CDR3 sequences, 14% seen only once; the top ten take roughly 11%. The sample was blood, either unsorted or a sorted T cell fraction (not recorded which). These receptors came from a human donor who was either an allogeneic HSCT recipient or a stem cell or donor lymphocyte infusion donor (not recorded which). It is not recorded whose cells these are; they may come from a transplant donor.

This clonotype was observed a handful of times. The chain links TRBV27 to TRBJ2-1; no clear D. The CDR3 has 12 residues. Trimming cost V 6 bases and J 6 bases, with 9 bases left between them. The germline gives CDR1 MNHEY, CDR2 SMNVEV (reference sequence). The CDR3 DNA follows: TGTGCCAGCAGGAATCGCCTCAATGAGCAGTTCTTC. It encodes CASRNRLNEQFF.

This clonotype came up many times. This chain connects TRBV2 to TRBJ2-2; D gene uncertain. Germline CDR1 and CDR2: SNHLY and FYNNEI. This CDR3 has 13 residues. The V gene lost 8 bases and the J gene lost 0 bases, with 7 bases spanning the gap. The DNA for the CDR3 is TGTGCCAGCGGTGTCGCGAACACCGGGGAGCTGTTTTTT. Encoded protein: CASGVANTGELFF.

The chain has TRBV6-2 or TRBV6-3 and TRBJ1-3; TRBD1 matches 7 bases. The trim removed 10 bases at V and 8 bases at J, leaving 8 bases unmatched. Germline V gene sequence: CDR1 MNHEY, CDR2 SVGEGT. The CDR3 runs 12 residues. The CDR3 loop is CATRDSGDTIYF. The CDR3 nucleotides are TGTGCCACCAGGGACAGCGGAGACACCATATATTTT.

The rearrangement joins TRBV5-4 to TRBJ2-1; TRBD2 matches 7 bases. CDR1 is SGHNT and CDR2 is YYREEE in the germline V gene (reference sequence). This CDR3 has 16 amino acids. The V gene end was trimmed by 0 bases and the J gene end by 4 bases; junction bases not matched to a gene: 7. The DNA of the CDR3 is TGTGCCAGCAGCTTGGCAGGCGGGAGTGTTTACAATGAGCAGTTCTTC. This gives the protein CASSLAGGSVYNEQFF.

This clonotype appeared many times. The chain employs TRBV29-1 and TRBJ2-1; D is ambiguous. Trimming took 4 bases from V and 4 from J, leaving 5 bases between them. In germline, CDR1 is SQVTM, CDR2 ANQGSEA. The CDR3 spans 11 residues. CDR3 amino acids: CSVAGYNEQFF. CDR3 sequence (DNA): TGCAGCGTTGCTGGGTACAATGAGCAGTTCTTC.

V gene TRBV19 combines with J gene TRBJ2-7, with 9 nucleotides matching TRBD1. Germline CDR1 reads LNHDA; CDR2 reads SQIVND (reference sequence). Losses at the gene ends were 3 bases for V and 7 bases for J; bases not matched to a gene: 7. CDR3 length: 14 amino acids. CDR3 amino acids: CASSIGQGRKEQYF. CDR3 coding DNA: TGTGCCAGTAGTATCGGACAGGGGCGAAAAGAGCAGTACTTC.

Ten or more counts support this clonotype. This rearrangement joins TRBV27 to TRBJ2-7; unclear D gene. This CDR3 is built from 14 residues. Germline V gene sequence: CDR1 MNHEY, CDR2 SMNVEV (reference sequence). Trimming shortened V by 3 bases and J by 2 bases, and 11 bases separated the two germline ends. CDR3 amino acids: CASSFRVLPYEQYF. In DNA, the CDR3 is TGTGCCAGCAGTTTCCGGGTTCTCCCCTACGAGCAGTACTTC.

This chain joins TRBV19 and TRBJ1-3; no clear D. Germline V gives CDR1 LNHDA, CDR2 SQIVND (reference sequence). The CDR3 loop spans 14 amino acids. Deletions cut 6 bases from V and 4 bases from J, with 13 bases between. The DNA of the CDR3 is TGTGCCAGTAGCCTCCCGGGAACCGGAAACACCATATATTTT. Protein: CASSLPGTGNTIYF.

This clonotype was seen a few times. The chain couples TRBV11-2 to TRBJ1-1, with 7 bases aligning to TRBD1. The CDR3 has 18 residues. The ends lost 5 bases at V and 0 bases at J; junction bases unmatched: 15. Looked up from germline, CDR1 is SGHAT and CDR2 is FQNNGV. The DNA for the CDR3 is TGTGCCAGCAGCCCCCAAACCTGGACAGGCAGGGTGAACACTGAAGCTTTCTTT. It translates to CASSPQTWTGRVNTEAFF.

As for this clonotype: At one boundary the junction diverges from the germline segment, which might be a read error. V gene TRBV7-8 combines with J gene TRBJ1-5; weak D call: TRBD1 (6 bases). The CDR3 sequence is 14 residues long. The germline V gene has CDR1 SGHVS and CDR2 FQNEAQ. The CDR3 sequence: CASSLGAGNRPQHF. CDR3 nucleotides: TGTGCCAGCAGCTTGGGGGCGGGGAATCGGCCCCAGCATTTT.

The chain has TRBV18 and TRBJ2-3; 7 nucleotides agree with TRBD1. The CDR3 covers 15 residues. The V gene end was trimmed by 2 bases and the J gene end by 4 bases; junction bases not matched to a gene: 6. In germline, CDR1 is KGHSH, CDR2 LQKENI. The chain's CDR3 is CASSPDRVGADTQYF. CDR3 nucleotides: TGTGCCAGCTCACCAGACAGGGTTGGAGCAGATACGCAGTATTTT.

This clonotype came up many times. V usage is TRBV9 and J usage is TRBJ1-3; D remains ambiguous. Germline V gene data show CDR1 as SGDLS and CDR2 as YYNGEE. This CDR3 is built from 15 residues. V shed 4 bases and J shed 1 base, with 12 bases lying between them. Written as DNA, the CDR3 is TGTGCCAGCAGCACCGACCCCGTGTCTGGAAACACCATATATTTT. This encodes CASSTDPVSGNTIYF.

V gene TRBV19 combines with J gene TRBJ1-5; perhaps TRBD1 as D (5 bases). The V end was cut by 6 bases, the J end by 10 bases, with 13 bases between. Per the germline V gene, CDR1 is LNHDA and CDR2 is SQIVND (reference sequence). The CDR3 is made up of 12 amino acids. The CDR3 sequence: CASSKGREPQHF. DNA of the CDR3: TGTGCCAGTAGCAAGGGCAGGGAACCCCAGCATTTT.

V is TRBV20-1 and J is TRBJ1-5; D gene unclear. CDR3 length: 13 residues. V lost 1 base and J 5 bases, leaving 9 bases between the germline ends. Germline lookup yields CDR1 DFQATT and CDR2 SNEGSKA (reference sequence). The CDR3 nucleotides read TGCAGTGCTAGAGGGTCCGAGGATCAGCCCCAGCATTTT. Its protein is CSARGSEDQPQHF.

This clonotype came up a few times. The chain joins TRBV5-8 to TRBJ2-7, with D uncertain. Germline CDR1 is SGHTS and CDR2 is YDEGEE. V lost 1 base, J lost 5 bases, and 4 bases lay in between. The CDR3 runs to 11 residues. CDR3 in DNA: TGTGCCAGCAGCTTGCACCACGAGCAGTACTTC. This gives the protein CASSLHHEQYF.

J is TRBJ2-6 and V is TRBV12-3 or TRBV12-4; 9 bases are shared with TRBD1. Losses at the gene ends were 3 bases for V and 2 bases for J; bases not matched to a gene: 5. The length of the CDR3 is 17 residues. CDR3 sequence reads: CASSFNTGGAGANVLTF. The CDR3 DNA reads TGTGCCAGCAGTTTTAATACAGGGGGCGCTGGGGCCAACGTCCTGACTTTC.

Many counts were recorded for this clonotype. As DNA, the CDR3 is TGCAGTGCTCAAGCAAACACTGAAGCTTTCTTT. Amino acids: CSAQANTEAFF. This chain connects TRBV20-1 to TRBJ1-1; D is unresolved. Per the germline V gene, CDR1 is DFQATT and CDR2 is SNEGSKA (reference sequence). The CDR3 loop spans 11 amino acids. V was clipped by 5 bases and J by 2 bases, with 6 bases between them.